The 3 T cell receptor beta chains presented below share a single source sample, sequenced in a study of tumor-infiltrating lymphocytes in primary liver carcinoma. Unsorted bulk tissue of roughly 17-33 mg yielded co-extracted RNA and DNA. Making TCR beta cDNA involved approximately 480 ng total RNA and a constant-region primer. Three nested multiplex PCR rounds of slightly modified ARM-PCR generated TCR beta libraries. Primers for the first two PCR rounds were TRBV1-TRBV30 forward primers and a C-beta reverse primer (about 10 cycles per round). In TCRdb, the multiplex PCR reads were re-called with MiXCR into one record per CDR3 protein. The sample has 100,000 to 120,000 distinct CDR3 sequences; around 83% are singletons. Sequencing used liver tumor tissue from sampling region 3. Noted subset: tumor region T3, left-lateral pole. These receptors were collected from a man in his forties with primary liver carcinoma and hepatitis B virus infection.

In the case of this clonotype: No conserved phenylalanine or tryptophan is present at the end of the CDR3, so a read error is the likely explanation. The rearrangement links TRBV6-1 to TRBJ2-3; D perhaps matches TRBD2 (6 bases). Germline V lookup: CDR1 MNHNS, CDR2 SASEGT. The length of the CDR3 is 16 residues. CDR3 sequence reads: CASCESNGGMTDTQYS. In DNA form, the CDR3 reads TGTGCCAGCTGTGAAAGTAATGGGGGGATGACAGATACGCAGTATTCT.

This clonotype was detected ten times or more. The J gene is TRBJ2-3, the V gene TRBV5-1; maybe TRBD2 (6 bases). CDR1 is SGHRS, CDR2 YFSETQ, per germline. Trimming cost V 0 bases and J 0 bases, with 11 bases left between them. CDR3 length: 16 amino acids. In DNA, the CDR3 is TGCGCCAGCAGCTTGGGTAGCGGACCTAGCACAGATACGCAGTATTTT. It encodes CASSLGSGPSTDTQYF. The full variable domain, completed using reference TRBV5-1 and TRBJ2-3, is KAGVTQTPRYLIKTRGQQVTLSCSPISGHRSVSWYQQTPGQGLQFLFEYFSETQRNKGNFPGRFSGRQFSNSRSEMNVSTLELGDSALYLCASSLGSGPSTDTQYFGPGTRLTVL.

In regard to this clonotype: The junction departs from germline at one end; a sequencing error may be responsible. The chain's CDR3 is CACSMGQLNTEAFF. The CDR3 nucleotides read TGTGCCTGTAGTATGGGGCAGTTGAACACTGAAGCTTTCTTT. This chain links TRBV19 with TRBJ1-1; a possible D gene is TRBD1 (5 bases). Germline CDR1 and CDR2: LNHDA and SQIVND (reference sequence). The CDR3 extends over 14 amino acids.